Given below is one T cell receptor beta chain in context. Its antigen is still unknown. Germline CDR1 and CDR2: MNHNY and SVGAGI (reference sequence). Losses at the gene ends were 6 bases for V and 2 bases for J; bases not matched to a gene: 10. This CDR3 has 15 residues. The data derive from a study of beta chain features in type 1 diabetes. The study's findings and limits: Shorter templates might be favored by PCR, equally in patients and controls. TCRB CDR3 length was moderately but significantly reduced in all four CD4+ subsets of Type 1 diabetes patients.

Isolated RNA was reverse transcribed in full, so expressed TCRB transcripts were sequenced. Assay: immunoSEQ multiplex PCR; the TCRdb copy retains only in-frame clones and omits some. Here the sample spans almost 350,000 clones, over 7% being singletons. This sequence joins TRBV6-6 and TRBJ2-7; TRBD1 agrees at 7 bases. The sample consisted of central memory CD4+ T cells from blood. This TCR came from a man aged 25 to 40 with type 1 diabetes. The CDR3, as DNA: TGTGCCAGCAGGGGACAGAATCAGTCCCCCTACGAGCAGTACTTC. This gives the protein CASRGQNQSPYEQYF.